The 2 T cell receptor beta chains listed next were all sequenced from one sample in a study of T cell changes during pregnancy in multiple sclerosis. Sequencing used immunoSEQ multiplex PCR; TCRdb keeps in-frame clones, though not all of them. The data contain 78,000 or so clones, just over 90% of them singletons. The source was peripheral blood, collected before pregnancy. The receptors come from a female donor with multiple sclerosis, enrolled in a pregnancy study.

The CDR3 is CASSGTGGNTEAFF. In nucleotides, the CDR3 is TGTGCCAGCAGTGGGACAGGGGGGAACACTGAAGCTTTCTTT. The genes are TRBV25-1 and TRBJ1-1, with TRBD1 identical over 10 bases. With 4 bases clipped from V and 1 base from J, the junction kept 0 bases outside the gene matches. Germline V lookup: CDR1 MGHDK, CDR2 SYGVNS. There are 14 residues in the CDR3.

The chain is built from TRBV7-9 and TRBJ1-2; the match to TRBD1 covers 7 bases. The CDR3 loop spans 15 amino acids. Germline assignment: CDR1 SEHNR and CDR2 FQNEAQ (reference sequence). V trimming: 4 bases; J trimming: 0 bases; junction bases outside the gene matches: 5. CDR3 sequence: CASSSRDRANYGYTF. CDR3 sequence (DNA): TGTGCCAGCAGCTCCCGGGACAGAGCTAACTATGGCTACACCTTC.